Below, one TCR beta chain is given with its context. What it binds is not known. This entry is derived from a study of post-analysis software for immune sequencing data. Study at large: Included among the disease courses, which were recorded for the cohort, were relapsing-remitting, secondary progressive and progressive-relapsing multiple sclerosis.

The CDR3 sequence is 15 residues long. Trimming pared 5 bases from V and 3 bases from J, leaving 16 bases between. Overall study findings and caveats: The five TRBV segments detected at higher frequency in patients than in controls included TRBV5-6, TRBV5-1 and TRBV20-1.

Unique molecular identifiers were present in the TCR beta cDNA libraries. TCRdb re-called the PCR reads through MiXCR, storing one row per CDR3 protein. In the table there are fewer than 850,000 distinct CDR3 sequences, roughly 30% of which are singletons. The TCR sequence derives from a girl aged 5 to 17 with multiple sclerosis. The chain couples TRBV12-3 or TRBV12-4 to TRBJ1-2; D gene ambiguous. The sequenced sample was blood. The DNA of the CDR3 is TGTGCCAGCAGTCCCTCCCTCCCGGTGGACTATGGCTACACCTTC. Translated: CASSPSLPVDYGYTF.